The present entry profiles one T cell receptor (beta chain) with its context. What it recognizes is unknown. The sample comes from a study of blood T cells in healthy people across ages. Overall study context: About one barcoded beta molecule per two T cells was the capture yield of template switching. Study results and caveats: TCR beta diversity per million T cells fell roughly linearly with age.

Primed by a sample-barcoded 5' primer and a J-beta primer mix, a second PCR proceeded for about 7 to 12 cycles. Each of the cDNA molecules was tagged by a template-switch adaptor with 12 random nucleotides. MiXCR, applied by TCRdb to the 5' RACE reads, yields one record per CDR3 protein. Of some 750,000 distinct CDR3 sequences in the sample, about 20% were seen once. The sequence derives from a man between 65 and 80 years old in good health. The sample was blood.

The CDR3 DNA is TGTGCCACCAGTGAAGGCAGAACCGGGGGAGCTGAAGCTTTCTTT. Translated: CATSEGRTGGAEAFF. This chain uses TRBV24-1 with TRBJ1-1, with a tentative D call TRBD1 (5 bases). Trimming stripped 4 bases from V and 6 bases from J, with 17 bases between. CDR1 is KGHDR and CDR2 is SFDVKD in the germline V gene. The CDR3 consists of 15 residues.